Listed below are T cell receptor beta chains from one sample, sequenced in a study of blood T cell repertoires in COVID-19. Using immunoSEQ multiplex PCR, the repertoire was profiled, and TCRdb retains in-frame clones only, with some absent. Among nearly 90,000 clones listed, 80% to 90% were seen once. The specimen was peripheral blood. The receptor source for this set is a man aged 80 or over with acute or convalescent COVID-19. Both conserved end residues are part of each CDR3. A D gene is named only where the DNA matches it firmly. Clone size is not always given. Where it is, it says once, few, many or a class for expanded clones.

cdr3_nt: TGTGCCACCAGCGGACTAGCGGGGTCCCATGAGCAGTTCTTC
cdr3_aa: CATSGLAGSHEQFF
v_call: TRBV15
j_call: TRBJ2-1
clone_size: .
d_call: TRBD2

cdr3_nt: TGTGCCAGCAGCTTCGGGACTAGCGGGAGGGACACAGATACGCAGTATTTT
cdr3_aa: CASSFGTSGRDTDTQYF
v_call: TRBV7-3
j_call: TRBJ2-3
clone_size: .
d_call: TRBD2

cdr3_nt: TGTGCCACCAGCAGAGACCGGGACAGGGAGGGTGACTATGGCTACACCTTC
cdr3_aa: CATSRDRDREGDYGYTF
v_call: TRBV15
j_call: TRBJ1-2
clone_size: .
d_call: TRBD1

cdr3_nt: TGTGCCAGCAGCCCCTCGTGGAGCTACGAGCAGTACTTC
cdr3_aa: CASSPSWSYEQYF
v_call: TRBV9
j_call: TRBJ2-7
clone_size: .
d_call: .

cdr3_nt: TGTGCCAGCAGTTCCGTTAATGAAAAACTGTTTTTT
cdr3_aa: CASSSVNEKLFF
v_call: TRBV27
j_call: TRBJ1-4
clone_size: .
d_call: .

cdr3_nt: TGTGCCATCAAAGGACAGGTATACACTGAAGCTTTCTTT
cdr3_aa: CAIKGQVYTEAFF
v_call: TRBV10-3
j_call: TRBJ1-1
clone_size: .
d_call: TRBD1

cdr3_nt: TGTGCCAGCAGCCAAGATATAGCGGGGGGGCAAGAGACCCAGTACTTC
cdr3_aa: CASSQDIAGGQETQYF
v_call: TRBV3-1/TRBV3-2
j_call: TRBJ2-5
clone_size: .
d_call: TRBD2

cdr3_nt: TGTGCCAGTAGCCACCCGACAGTTAACACTGAAGCTTTCTTT
cdr3_aa: CASSHPTVNTEAFF
v_call: TRBV19
j_call: TRBJ1-1
clone_size: .
d_call: .

cdr3_nt: TGTGCCAGCAGCTCGAAACAGGGGGCAGCTGGCTACACCTTC
cdr3_aa: CASSSKQGAAGYTF
v_call: TRBV7-2
j_call: TRBJ1-2
clone_size: .
d_call: TRBD1

cdr3_nt: TGTGCCAGCAGTGAAGGTGGGAGCTCAAAACAGGGCTACACCTTC
cdr3_aa: CASSEGGSSKQGYTF
v_call: TRBV6-1
j_call: TRBJ1-2
clone_size: .
d_call: .

cdr3_nt: TGTGCCAGCAGCGATTCACGGCAAGAGACCCAGTACTTC
cdr3_aa: CASSDSRQETQYF
v_call: TRBV2
j_call: TRBJ2-5
clone_size: once
d_call: .

cdr3_nt: TGTGCCAGCATGGGAGGGTCCGAGCAGTACTTC
cdr3_aa: CASMGGSEQYF
v_call: TRBV12-3/TRBV12-4
j_call: TRBJ2-7
clone_size: .
d_call: TRBD2

cdr3_nt: TGTGCCAGCAGCGCGGGGGGAGCAAACACCATATATTTT
cdr3_aa: CASSAGGANTIYF
v_call: TRBV12-3/TRBV12-4
j_call: TRBJ1-3
clone_size: .
d_call: .

cdr3_nt: TGTGCCCTGGCAGCGGACAGCATACGCATGAATGAAAAACTGTTTTTT
cdr3_aa: CALAADSIRMNEKLFF
v_call: TRBV30
j_call: TRBJ1-4
clone_size: .
d_call: .

cdr3_nt: TGTGCCAGCTCACCACCGCCTAGCGGGGGGATCCTCCAAGAGACCCAGTACTTC
cdr3_aa: CASSPPPSGGILQETQYF
v_call: TRBV18
j_call: TRBJ2-5
clone_size: .
d_call: TRBD2

cdr3_nt: TGTGCCAGCAGCTTAGTTCGGACAGCCTTTGGATATGGCTACACCTTC
cdr3_aa: CASSLVRTAFGYGYTF
v_call: TRBV7-9
j_call: TRBJ1-2
clone_size: once
d_call: .

cdr3_nt: TGCGCCAGCAGTCAATCGAGACAATATAGCAATCAGCCCCAGCATTTT
cdr3_aa: CASSQSRQYSNQPQHF
v_call: TRBV23-1
j_call: TRBJ1-5
clone_size: .
d_call: .

cdr3_nt: TGTGCCAGCAGCCCTTCTATCATGATAGCGGGGGACACAGATACGCAGTATTTT
cdr3_aa: CASSPSIMIAGDTDTQYF
v_call: TRBV3-1/TRBV3-2
j_call: TRBJ2-3
clone_size: .
d_call: TRBD2

cdr3_nt: TGTGCCAGCAGCGCGGACTTAGGGTCATCGGGGGGCTACACCTTC
cdr3_aa: CASSADLGSSGGYTF
v_call: TRBV5-4
j_call: TRBJ1-2
clone_size: .
d_call: .

cdr3_nt: TGTGCCACCAGTGAACGGGACAGAAAACAAGAGACCCAGTACTTC
cdr3_aa: CATSERDRKQETQYF
v_call: TRBV24-1
j_call: TRBJ2-5
clone_size: once
d_call: TRBD1

cdr3_nt: TGTGCCATCAGGGGGGACAGGGGTAATGAAAAACTGTTTTTT
cdr3_aa: CAIRGDRGNEKLFF
v_call: TRBV10-3
j_call: TRBJ1-4
clone_size: .
d_call: TRBD1

cdr3_nt: TGTGCCAGCAGCCGAACAGGACAGCCCTACAATGAGCAGTTCTTC
cdr3_aa: CASSRTGQPYNEQFF
v_call: TRBV9
j_call: TRBJ2-1
clone_size: once
d_call: .

cdr3_nt: TGTGCCAGCAGCCTTGCTTGGCGGGCTGATAATTCACCCCTCCACTTT
cdr3_aa: CASSLAWRADNSPLHF
v_call: TRBV5-5
j_call: TRBJ1-6
clone_size: .
d_call: .

cdr3_nt: TGTGCCACCAGCAGAGAAACGCGGATCACAGATACGCAGTATTTT
cdr3_aa: CATSRETRITDTQYF
v_call: TRBV15
j_call: TRBJ2-3
clone_size: .
d_call: .

cdr3_nt: TGTGCTAGCAGCTCGGGACTAGCGGGAGTCTCAGATACGCAGTATTTT
cdr3_aa: CASSSGLAGVSDTQYF
v_call: TRBV7-7
j_call: TRBJ2-3
clone_size: .
d_call: TRBD2

cdr3_nt: TGTGCCTGGAGTGACGGGGGCAATCAGCCCCAGCATTTT
cdr3_aa: CAWSDGGNQPQHF
v_call: TRBV30
j_call: TRBJ1-5
clone_size: .
d_call: .

cdr3_nt: TGTGCCAGCAGCTTAGGACTAGCGCACAGCACAGATACGCAGTATTTT
cdr3_aa: CASSLGLAHSTDTQYF
v_call: TRBV11-2
j_call: TRBJ2-3
clone_size: .
d_call: TRBD2

cdr3_nt: TGTGCCAGCAGTGAAGCGCAGTCGACGGGAGCTTTCTTT
cdr3_aa: CASSEAQSTGAFF
v_call: TRBV2
j_call: TRBJ1-1
clone_size: once
d_call: .

cdr3_nt: TGTGCCAGCAGTTTAAACAGGGGGTGGTATGGCTACACCTTC
cdr3_aa: CASSLNRGWYGYTF
v_call: TRBV27
j_call: TRBJ1-2
clone_size: .
d_call: TRBD1

cdr3_nt: TGTGCCAGCAGTCCGGGACAGGGGCTAGAGACCCAGTACTTC
cdr3_aa: CASSPGQGLETQYF
v_call: TRBV25-1
j_call: TRBJ2-5
clone_size: .
d_call: TRBD1

cdr3_nt: TGCAGCGTCGGGACAGATTATCTCTATGGCTACACCTTC
cdr3_aa: CSVGTDYLYGYTF
v_call: TRBV29-1
j_call: TRBJ1-2
clone_size: .
d_call: TRBD1

cdr3_nt: TGTGCCAGCAGGCATACTAGCTACAATGAGCAGTTCTTC
cdr3_aa: CASRHTSYNEQFF
v_call: TRBV12-3/TRBV12-4
j_call: TRBJ2-1
clone_size: .
d_call: .

cdr3_nt: TGTGCCAGCAGCCAGTATGGGAGCGGCGGCTACACCTTC
cdr3_aa: CASSQYGSGGYTF
v_call: TRBV14
j_call: TRBJ1-2
clone_size: once
d_call: .

cdr3_nt: TGTGCCAGTAGCACACCTGGGACAGAGAACTTCTATGGCTACACCTTC
cdr3_aa: CASSTPGTENFYGYTF
v_call: TRBV19
j_call: TRBJ1-2
clone_size: .
d_call: TRBD1